The 32 T cell receptor beta chains below come from one sample, sequenced in a study of read filtering for tumor transcriptome and immune sequencing. The library was built from about 370 ng RNA with molecular barcoded adaptors for alpha/delta and beta/gamma chains. TCRdb called the reads again in MiXCR, with one record for every CDR3 protein. The repertoire holds under 150,000 distinct CDR3 sequences, with less than 15% as singletons. The sample comprised a population of CD138-negative cells sorted from bone marrow. Every receptor here comes from a donor at least 40 years old with multiple myeloma.

Regarding this clonotype: This may stem from a read error, because a much larger clone lies one nucleotide away. The V and J genes are TRBV12-3 or TRBV12-4 and TRBJ2-6; tentatively, D is TRBD2 (6 bases). The CDR3 has 20 amino acids. V was cut by 2 bases and J by 0 bases, with 20 bases left in between. The CDR3 protein is CASSLLRGLASSSGANVLTF. CDR3 nucleotides: TGTGCCAGCAGTTTACTCCGGGGCCTAGCGTCCAGCTCTGGGGCCAACGTCCTGACTTTC.

This clonotype came up many times. V is TRBV12-5 and J is TRBJ2-1; the match to TRBD2 covers 11 bases. Germline V gene lookup returns CDR1 LGHNT and CDR2 FRNRAP. The CDR3 totals 16 residues. The ends lost 5 bases at V and 1 base at J; junction bases unmatched: 4. As DNA, the CDR3 is TGTGCTAGTGGTCCCGGGACTAGCGGTTCCTACAATGAGCAGTTCTTC. This gives the protein CASGPGTSGSYNEQFF. The complete variable domain, with remaining parts taken from reference TRBV12-5 and TRBJ2-1, reads DARVTQTPRHKVTEMGQEVTMRCQPILGHNTVFWYRQTMMQGLELLAYFRNRAPLDDSGMPKDRFSAEMPDATLATLKIQPSEPRDSAVYFCASGPGTSGSYNEQFFGPGTRLTVL.

The rearrangement joins TRBV27 to TRBJ2-3, with D perhaps matching TRBD1 or TRBD2 (5 bases each). V was pared by 6 bases and J by 4 bases, with 17 bases between. The CDR3 totals 15 residues. Germline V gene lookup returns CDR1 MNHEY and CDR2 SMNVEV (reference sequence). DNA of the CDR3: TGTGCCAGCAGCACTCGGGGCGGCGCGGCAGATACGCAGTATTTT. This encodes CASSTRGGAADTQYF.

This clonotype was counted a few times. The V call is TRBV19, the J call TRBJ1-5, with a tentative D call TRBD1 (6 bases). The ends were cut back, 1 base at V and 0 bases at J, with 16 bases in the middle. This CDR3 is 18 amino acids long. The V gene's germline CDR1 is LNHDA and CDR2 SQIVND (reference sequence). CDR3 amino acids: CASSIVLGTPYSNQPQHF. CDR3 sequence (DNA): TGTGCCAGTAGTATAGTTCTAGGGACACCTTATAGCAATCAGCCCCAGCATTTT.

The sample holds many counts of this clonotype. The chain joins TRBV10-3 to TRBJ1-1; D call uncertain. V lost 2 bases to trimming and J lost 5 bases, with 6 bases between them. The germline gives CDR1 ENHRY, CDR2 SYGVKD. The CDR3 totals 12 residues. The CDR3: CAISEGRTEAFF. CDR3 bases: TGTGCCATCAGTGAGGGGAGGACTGAAGCTTTCTTT.

This clonotype has at least ten counts. The chain employs TRBV7-9 and TRBJ2-1; D not certain. The CDR3 has 11 residues. The germline V gene encodes CDR1 SEHNR and CDR2 FQNEAQ (reference sequence). V was trimmed by 5 bases and J by 9 bases, leaving 8 bases between them. CDR3: CASSPSREQFF. The CDR3 bases are TGTGCCAGCAGCCCCTCGCGTGAGCAGTTCTTC.

The chain couples TRBV7-3 to TRBJ2-3; the D gene is possibly TRBD2 (6 bases). The germline V gene encodes CDR1 SGHTA and CDR2 FQGTGA. The CDR3 covers 17 residues. Trimming removed 1 base at V and 3 bases at J, with 17 bases between. The CDR3 region has the DNA TGTGCCAGCAGCTTAAATCCGCCGGGACTGACGACAGATACGCAGTATTTT. As protein: CASSLNPPGLTTDTQYF.

This clonotype was detected many times. This chain joins TRBV12-5 and TRBJ2-7; 11 bases are a match to TRBD2. Per the germline V gene, CDR1 is LGHNT and CDR2 is FRNRAP. This CDR3 spans 15 amino acids. V lost 6 bases to trimming and J lost 1 base; unmatched junction nucleotides: 5. CDR3 sequence: CASGLGTSGSYEQYF. The CDR3 coding sequence is TGTGCTAGTGGACTAGGGACTAGCGGATCCTACGAGCAGTACTTC. Full variable domain (outside the CDR3, taken from reference TRBV12-5 and TRBJ2-7): DARVTQTPRHKVTEMGQEVTMRCQPILGHNTVFWYRQTMMQGLELLAYFRNRAPLDDSGMPKDRFSAEMPDATLATLKIQPSEPRDSAVYFCASGLGTSGSYEQYFGPGTRLTVT.

In this sample, this clonotype turned up many times. The chain joins TRBV24-1 to TRBJ1-5; the match to TRBD1 covers 10 bases. The J segment lost 4 bases and the V segment lost 3 bases, leaving 2 bases of the junction unmatched. The CDR3 is made up of 15 amino acids. CDR1 KGHDR and CDR2 SFDVKD come from the germline V gene. As DNA, the CDR3 is TGTGCCACCAGTGATGGACAGGGGGGAAATCAGCCCCAGCATTTT. Amino acids: CATSDGQGGNQPQHF.

In its sample, this clonotype was seen many times. The chain uses TRBV6-6 and TRBJ2-2; perhaps D is TRBD1 or TRBD2 (5 bases each). The germline V gene has CDR1 MNHNY and CDR2 SVGAGI (reference sequence). This CDR3 has 17 residues. V was shortened by 0 bases and J by 3 bases, with 14 bases between the two germline ends. The CDR3 sequence: CASSYSPGRADTGELFF. The CDR3 DNA reads TGTGCCAGCAGTTACTCCCCAGGGCGGGCCGACACCGGGGAGCTGTTTTTT.

Ten or more counts support this clonotype. This chain joins TRBV6-6 and TRBJ1-1; D uncertain. CDR3 length: 14 residues. Trimming removed 0 bases at V and 3 bases at J, with 8 bases between. Germline V gene sequence: CDR1 MNHNY, CDR2 SVGAGI (reference sequence). The CDR3 here is CASSYSTRDTEAFF. The CDR3, as DNA: TGTGCCAGCAGTTACTCGACACGGGACACTGAAGCTTTCTTT.

This clonotype was observed many times. The V gene is TRBV6-5, the J gene TRBJ1-1, with 8 bases lining up with TRBD1. The length of the CDR3 is 16 residues. CDR1 and CDR2 from the germline V gene are MNHEY and SVGAGI. V lost 0 bases to trimming and J lost 5 bases; unmatched junction nucleotides: 8. In DNA form, the CDR3 reads TGTGCCAGCAGTTACTCACTTTCAGGGGGCGCGACTGAAGCTTTCTTT. Translating it yields CASSYSLSGGATEAFF.

Ten or more counts support this clonotype. This sequence joins TRBV7-6 and TRBJ2-3; 10 bases match TRBD2. Trimming cost V 2 bases and J 4 bases; bases outside gene matches: 9. The germline V gene encodes CDR1 SGHVS and CDR2 FNYEAQ. This CDR3 is built from 17 residues. The CDR3 DNA reads as TGTGCCAGCAGCTTATGGGAGCTAGCGGGAGTCTCAGATACGCAGTATTTT. Translated: CASSLWELAGVSDTQYF. The full variable domain, its missing parts supplied by reference TRBV7-6 and TRBJ2-3, is GAGVSQSPRYKVTKRGQDVALRCDPISGHVSLYWYRQALGQGPEFLTYFNYEAQQDKSGLPNDRFSAERPEGSISTLTIQRTEQRDSAMYRCASSLWELAGVSDTQYFGPGTRLTVL.

This clonotype was observed at least ten times. The genes are TRBV6-5 and TRBJ1-5; 8 bases line up with TRBD1. Germline CDR1 is MNHEY and CDR2 is SVGAGI. V was clipped by 4 bases and J by 5 bases; unmatched bases: 7. This CDR3 contains 15 residues. CDR3 sequence: CASSSGGDPYQPQHF. CDR3 in DNA: TGTGCCAGCAGTTCAGGGGGCGATCCTTATCAGCCCCAGCATTTT.

Ten or more counts support this clonotype. The V gene is TRBV4-3, the J gene TRBJ2-1; 11 positions agree with TRBD2. The CDR3 has 15 amino acids. The germline V gene encodes CDR1 LGHNA and CDR2 YSLEER. V lost 4 bases, J lost 7 bases, and 6 bases stayed unmatched. For the CDR3, the DNA is TGCGCCAGCAGCCTGACTAGCGGGACGGGGAATGAGCAGTTCTTC. This sequence encodes CASSLTSGTGNEQFF.

The chain couples TRBV19 to TRBJ2-3; no clear D gene. Germline V gene sequence: CDR1 LNHDA, CDR2 SQIVND (reference sequence). The length of the CDR3 is 15 residues. V lost 0 bases to trimming and J lost 0 bases, with 7 bases between them. CDR3 sequence: CASSIDRLSTDTQYF. The CDR3 bases are TGTGCCAGTAGTATAGATCGGCTTAGCACAGATACGCAGTATTTT.

Ten or more counts support this clonotype. The gene calls are TRBV14 and TRBJ2-3; 7 nucleotides match TRBD2. The length of the CDR3 is 16 residues. With V trimmed by 4 bases and J by 2 bases, 9 bases remained unmatched. CDR1 SGHDN and CDR2 FVKESK come from the germline V gene. The CDR3 loop reads CASSRERGLLTDTQYF. CDR3 sequence (DNA): TGTGCCAGCAGCCGCGAGAGGGGACTACTCACAGATACGCAGTATTTT.

Comments on this clonotype: A far more abundant clone sits one base away, making this likely a read error. The V gene is TRBV7-6, the J gene TRBJ2-1, with 7 nucleotides matching TRBD1. The CDR3 covers 14 residues. Germline CDR1 reads SGHVS; CDR2 reads FNYEAQ. Trimming removed 5 bases from V and 6 bases from J; junction bases left unmatched: 7. CDR3 amino acids: CASSRRQGSNEQFF. The CDR3, as DNA: TGTGCCAGCAGCCGCCGACAGGGCAGCAATGAGCAGTTCTTC.

The genes are TRBV24-1 and TRBJ2-4; TRBD2 might be the D (5 bases). Trimming shortened V by 0 bases and J by 5 bases, and 22 bases separated the two germline ends. Per the germline V gene, CDR1 is KGHDR and CDR2 is SFDVKD. The CDR3 is 19 residues long. CDR3 in DNA: TGTGCCACCAGTGATTTGAAGCCATCCAGCGGACCTCTCCAAAACATTCAGTACTTC. Its protein product is CATSDLKPSSGPLQNIQYF.

This clonotype appeared many times. The chain couples TRBV7-3 to TRBJ2-6; maybe TRBD1 (5 bases). Germline lookup yields CDR1 SGHTA and CDR2 FQGTGA. V lost 3 bases to trimming and J lost 1 base, with 7 bases between them. This CDR3 has 15 residues. Here the CDR3 reads CASSFQGSGANVLTF. The CDR3 nucleotides read TGTGCCAGCAGCTTTCAGGGATCTGGGGCCAACGTCCTGACTTTC.

Ten or more counts support this clonotype. The chain uses TRBV25-1 and TRBJ2-1; TRBD1 or TRBD2 may be the D gene (5 bases each). The CDR3 runs 16 residues. The germline V gene encodes CDR1 MGHDK and CDR2 SYGVNS. V was cut by 5 bases and J by 10 bases, with 24 bases left in between. The chain's CDR3 is CASSPQLGVGGEEQFF. The CDR3 DNA reads TGTGCCAGCAGTCCCCAGTTGGGGGTGGGTGGGGAGGAGCAGTTCTTC.

This clonotype appeared a few times. CDR3 sequence reads: CSARVGQGAKRPYEQYF. The CDR3 DNA reads as TGCAGTGCTAGAGTAGGACAGGGGGCAAAAAGACCCTACGAGCAGTACTTC. This chain uses TRBV20-1 with TRBJ2-7; 11 bases map to TRBD1. After removal of 1 base from V and 2 bases from J, the junction contained 10 bases not matched to a gene. Germline V lookup: CDR1 DFQATT, CDR2 SNEGSKA (reference sequence). The CDR3 loop spans 17 amino acids.

The sample holds many counts of this clonotype. This chain uses TRBV5-1 with TRBJ2-3, with a tentative D call TRBD1 (5 bases). Trimming removed 4 bases from V and 2 bases from J, with 11 bases in between. CDR1 is SGHRS and CDR2 is YFSETQ in the germline V gene. This CDR3 contains 14 residues. The CDR3, as DNA: TGCGCCAGCAGCATGGACAAGAACACAGATACGCAGTATTTT. This sequence encodes CASSMDKNTDTQYF.

In the case of this clonotype: This may be a read error, as it is one base from a much larger clone. The V gene is TRBV6-5, the J gene TRBJ2-1, with TRBD2 as a possible D gene (6 bases). The CDR3 sequence is 18 residues long. CDR1 and CDR2 from the germline V gene are MNHEY and SVGAGI. This chain's CDR3 is CASSLSPTSRSSYNGQFF. The CDR3 DNA follows: TGTGCCAGCAGCTTAAGTCCAACTAGCAGGAGCTCCTACAATGGGCAGTTCTTC.

The table lists this clonotype with many counts. It may be a read error: a sequence one base away is much more abundant. The chain couples TRBV29-1 to TRBJ2-1; D possibly corresponds to TRBD1 (6 bases). The CDR3 totals 13 residues. Germline V gives CDR1 SQVTM, CDR2 ANQGSEA. The CDR3 region is CSVEGLGDNGQFF. In DNA, the CDR3 is TGCAGCGTTGAAGGCCTAGGGGACAATGGGCAGTTCTTC.

Points on this clonotype: Since a much larger clone is just one base distant, this may be a read error. The chain links TRBV27 to TRBJ2-3, with a weak D call TRBD2 (6 bases). The CDR3 length is 12 residues. Trimming stripped 3 bases from V and 11 bases from J, with 12 bases between. The germline CDR1 and CDR2 sequences are MNHEY and SMNVEV (reference sequence). CDR3 loop: CASSFAGSLQYF. For the CDR3, the DNA is TGTGCCAGCAGTTTTGCGGGGTCCCTGCAGTATTTT.

Ten or more counts support this clonotype. At one end the junction does not follow the germline gene, possibly because of a read error. J is TRBJ1-1 and V is TRBV15; D gene uncertain. This CDR3 is 14 amino acids long. In germline, CDR1 is LNHNV, CDR2 YYDKDF (reference sequence). The CDR3 sequence is CATSRDPGSTEAFF. The CDR3 region has the DNA TGTGCCACCAGCAGAGATCCCGGGAGCACTGAGGCTTTCTTT.

Ten or more counts support this clonotype. The chain joins TRBV25-1 to TRBJ2-7, with D perhaps TRBD1 (5 bases). Germline values: CDR1 MGHDK, CDR2 SYGVNS. The CDR3 covers 14 residues. The V and J ends lost 1 base and 3 bases respectively, with 10 bases between them. The CDR3 is CASSESREGYEQYF. As DNA, the CDR3 is TGTGCCAGCAGTGAATCCAGGGAAGGCTACGAGCAGTACTTC.

This chain connects TRBV9 to TRBJ2-5, with TRBD1 matching 8 bases. This CDR3 has 14 residues. Germline lookup yields CDR1 SGDLS and CDR2 YYNGEE. The trim removed 0 bases at V and 9 bases at J, leaving 7 bases unmatched. CDR3 in DNA: TGTGCCAGCAGCGTAGACGGACAGGGACAGGCCCAGTACTTC. It is translated as CASSVDGQGQAQYF.

Many counts were recorded for this clonotype. J is TRBJ2-3 and V is TRBV12-3 or TRBV12-4; D gene uncertain. The CDR3 runs to 12 residues. Trimming cost V 2 bases and J 4 bases, with 4 bases left between them. This CDR3 reads CASSLNSDTQYF. The CDR3 coding sequence is TGTGCCAGCAGTTTAAATTCAGATACGCAGTATTTT.

This clonotype was seen many times. The V call is TRBV20-1, the J call TRBJ1-1; TRBD1 matches 7 bases. Germline CDR1 DFQATT, CDR2 SNEGSKA (reference sequence). Trimming took 1 base from V and 3 from J; bases not matched to a gene: 8. The CDR3 runs 15 residues. This CDR3 reads CSARVIAQGYTEAFF. The CDR3, as DNA: TGCAGTGCTAGAGTGATCGCACAGGGGTACACTGAAGCTTTCTTT.

This clonotype was detected ten times or more. The rearrangement links TRBV7-3 to TRBJ2-1; 11 nucleotides align to TRBD1. After removal of 0 bases from V and 4 bases from J, the junction contained 2 bases not matched to a gene. Germline values: CDR1 SGHTA, CDR2 FQGTGA. This CDR3 spans 16 amino acids. DNA for the CDR3: TGTGCCAGCAGCTTAACAGGGACAGGGGGATACAATGAGCAGTTCTTC. Translated, it gives CASSLTGTGGYNEQFF.